The next 3 T cell receptor beta chains were all read from a single sample in a study of CD8 T cells in Susac syndrome. The RNA input was roughly 0.45 to 1 ug, and it was reverse transcribed with random hexamers. TCRdb ran MiXCR on the immunoSEQ multiplex PCR reads and lists one entry per CDR3 protein. Of fewer than 150,000 distinct CDR3 sequences in the sample, roughly 95% are singletons; the top ten hold around 0.12%. Sequencing was performed on CD4+ T cells from PBMCs. All receptors come from a human donor in good health.

The V and J genes are TRBV5-1 and TRBJ2-7; D possibly corresponds to TRBD1 (6 bases). This CDR3 contains 16 residues. Germline V CDR1 and CDR2: SGHRS, YFSETQ. Trimming removed 1 base from V and 2 bases from J, with 16 bases in between. The CDR3 DNA reads as TGCGCCAGCAGCTTGTTGAGTGCTAGGGGGACCTACGAGCAGTACTTC. Encoded protein: CASSLLSARGTYEQYF.

CDR3 coding DNA: TGTGCCAGCAGCCATAATCGGGCCGTAGCCAAAAACATTCAGTACTTC. Encoded protein: CASSHNRAVAKNIQYF. The chain has TRBV3-1 and TRBJ2-4; D remains unclear. The V end lost 3 bases, the J end lost 0 bases, and 12 bases lay between the germline ends. CDR1 and CDR2 (germline): LGHDT, YNNKEL (reference sequence). The CDR3 has 16 amino acids.

The rearrangement uses TRBV19 and TRBJ2-7; a possible D gene is TRBD2 (6 bases). Trimming removed 3 bases from V and 0 bases from J, with 12 bases in between. CDR1 and CDR2 from the germline V gene are LNHDA and SQIVND (reference sequence). This CDR3 contains 15 residues. The CDR3 DNA follows: TGTGCCAGTAGTATGGACGGGAGCCTCTCCTACGAGCAGTACTTC. This gives the protein CASSMDGSLSYEQYF.